The following is a TCR beta chain sequence with its context. What this receptor recognizes is not known. The record has no base qualities; no much larger clone is one base away. CD8 naive samples were CD45RO-negative cells positively selected for CCR7, giving a CD45RA+CCR7+ population that excluded TemRA cells. Donors were healthy HIV-negative adults with no recently reported acute infections or vaccinations. Only Caucasian adults living in Nashville, Tennessee, USA were represented among the donors. Blood was collected by leukapheresis, and PBMCs were isolated by Ficoll-Histopaque density gradient centrifugation and then cryopreserved in liquid nitrogen vapor phase. Analytical flow cytometry was used to check the purity and quantity of every magnetically sorted T cell population. Genomic DNA was isolated from every sorted fraction and measured by UV absorbance on a Nanodrop 2000c. Using the deep immunoSEQ assay, TCR CDR3 regions were amplified from genomic DNA by multiplex PCR. Extracted genomic DNA from each cell subset was spread evenly across all wells of several immunoSEQ 96-well plates, with each plate serving as a replicate. For sorted subsets, about 200 ng genomic DNA, equal to some 28,000 T cell genomes, was loaded into each replicate PCR. Purified libraries were measured with a Qubit 3.0 fluorometer, size-checked on a Bioanalyzer 2100, and measured again with the KAPA Library Quantification kit. Every immunoSEQ 96-well plate was sequenced on a separate single-read 150-cycle Illumina NextSeq 550 flow cell. As for how the authors treated the data: The immunoSEQ output contained only junctional sequences without quality scores, so filtering could not match that applied to full-length reads. Sequences were annotated with PyIR, a Python wrapper for IgBLAST v1.9, and V/J genes and CDR3 were assigned using IMGT germline references. Reads were removed for weak V/J assignments (E-value above 1e-6), missing CDR3, stop codons, out-of-frame junctions, or ambiguous translated residues. V3J clonotypes were defined as sequences sharing the same inferred V gene, J gene, and CDR3 amino acid sequence. Percentage overlap between repertoires was calculated by dividing the number of shared unique clonotypes by the size of the smaller repertoire. Three approaches were used to assess repertoire richness: RTK rarefaction, the Chao1 estimator, and Recon v2.1 estimates of unobserved clonotypes. OLGA was used to compute generation probabilities for all TCRbeta clonotypes that the gDNA method yielded from a few donors. TCRdb took this table from immuneACCESS and kept in-frame rearrangements with V and J called. Such tables lack part of the clones; where checked against another copy, unresolved V genes explain under half of the gap, and the rest is unexplained. The V and J calls and clone size were taken over from that table, and D and trimming were inferred from the DNA. The sample profile shows about 700,000 clones; just over 90% of them were found once. The ten biggest clones cover 20% to 25% of the sample.

The sample belongs to a study of shared clonotypes between healthy human individuals (dated by TCRdb to about 2020). In the study overall: The cohort comprised two women and a few men aged 18 to 49 years. Different laboratories and diverse techniques were used to prepare libraries and sequence TCR repertoires, to increase sequencing depth and limit assay-specific biases. Leukapheresis yielded between about 0.94 and 9 billion PBMCs per donor. Per donor, three plates each were used for CD4 naive and CD4 memory, two for CD8 naive, and one for CD8 memory. To estimate repertoire size and how much clonotype sharing occurs between individuals, the study deeply sequenced the blood TCR repertoires of about five healthy adults.

Findings and caveats that apply to the study as a whole: Sampling was limited to blood, and TCR repertoires in tissue likely differ from TCR repertoires in blood. About 5% of naive CD4, 3.5% of naive CD8, roughly 2.5% of memory CD4, and approximately 0.4% of memory CD8 clonotypes were shared across several donors. Pairwise subsampling led to the expectation that sequencing depth would affect the degree of clonotype sharing among donors. Larger estimated clonotype richness was generally found for naive subsets than for memory subsets. Even with the large sequencing depth, rarefaction of the sorted-subset datasets indicated that sequencing was incomplete. Compared with non-shared clonotypes, the clonotypes found in all four sorted-subset donors had higher generation probabilities. The small number of donors limited the genetic and exposure-history diversity represented.

The clonotype originates from a man aged 25-40 years in good health. Sequencing was done on a sample of naive CD8+ T cells sorted from blood. This specimen's cell subset or site label, interpreted: CD45RA+CCR7+.

The CDR3 region has the sequence CASSIAEQETQYF. Read as DNA, the sequence is TGTGCCAGTAGTATAGCTGAACAAGAGACCCAGTACTTC. The rearranged chain carries TRBV19 and TRBJ2-5, with the identity of the D gene unclear. The CDR3 runs 13 residues from the cysteine to the phenylalanine. CDR3 DNA is the only sequence kept; it has 39 bases, read in frame from the first base. CDR1 LNHDA and CDR2 SQIVND were looked up in the germline V gene (reference sequence). Deletion took 1 base off V and 2 bases off J, with a span of 5 bases between the germline ends.